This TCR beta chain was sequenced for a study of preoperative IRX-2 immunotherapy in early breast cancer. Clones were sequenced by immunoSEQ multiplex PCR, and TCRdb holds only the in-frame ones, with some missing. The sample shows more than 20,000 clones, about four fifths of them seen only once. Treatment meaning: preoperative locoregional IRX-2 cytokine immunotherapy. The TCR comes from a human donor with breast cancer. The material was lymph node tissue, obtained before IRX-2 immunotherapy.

The CDR3 is CASSLDPTSADTGELFF. The CDR3 nucleotides read TGTGCCAGCAGCTTAGACCCGACTAGCGCGGACACCGGGGAGCTGTTTTTT. V and J are TRBV11-3 and TRBJ2-2; 8 bases line up with TRBD2. The CDR3 totals 17 residues. The germline gives CDR1 SGHNT, CDR2 YENEEA. Trimming took 0 bases from V and 3 from J; bases not matched to a gene: 6. Full variable domain (outside the CDR3, taken from reference TRBV11-3 and TRBJ2-2): EAGVVQSPRYKIIEKKQPVAFWCNPISGHNTLYWYLQNLGQGPELLIRYENEEAVDDSQLPKDRFSAERLKGVDSTLKIQPAELGDSAVYLCASSLDPTSADTGELFFGEGSRLTVL.